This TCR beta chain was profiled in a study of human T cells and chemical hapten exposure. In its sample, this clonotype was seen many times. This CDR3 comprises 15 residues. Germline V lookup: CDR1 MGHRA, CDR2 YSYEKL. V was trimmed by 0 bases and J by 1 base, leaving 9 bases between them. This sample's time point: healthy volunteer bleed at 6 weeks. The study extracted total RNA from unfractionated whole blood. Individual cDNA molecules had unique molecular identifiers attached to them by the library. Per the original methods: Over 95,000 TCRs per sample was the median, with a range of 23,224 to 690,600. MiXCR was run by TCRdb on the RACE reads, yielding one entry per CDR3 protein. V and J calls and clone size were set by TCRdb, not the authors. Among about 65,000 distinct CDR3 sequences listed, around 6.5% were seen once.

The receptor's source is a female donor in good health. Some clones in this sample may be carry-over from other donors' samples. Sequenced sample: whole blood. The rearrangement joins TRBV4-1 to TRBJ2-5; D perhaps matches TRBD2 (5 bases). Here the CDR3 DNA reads TGCGCCAGCAGCCAAGACTCAGCGGTCCAAGAGACCCAGTACTTC. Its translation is CASSQDSAVQETQYF.